The rows below give T cell receptor beta chains drawn from one sample of a study of T cell responses to AZD1222 COVID-19 vaccine. Here immunoSEQ multiplex PCR was the method, and the copy in TCRdb shows in-frame clones only, minus some. The sample gives some 140,000 clones, about 90% of which show up once; 5% to 6.5% is in the top ten. Sample: peripheral blood, taken on day 0 of AZD1222 vaccination. Receptors were obtained from an adult in good health. Each CDR3 is given with its conserved first and last residue. Fields, in order: V gene, D gene, CDR3 protein. A D gene is named only where the DNA matches it firmly.

TRBV3-1/TRBV3-2,-,CASSQVGGSNEKLFF
TRBV7-9,-,CASSLVQGGQFF
TRBV28,-,CAIRTDTNYGYTF
TRBV5-4,TRBD1,CASSLGGRGGTEAFF
TRBV21-1,-,CASSKVTSGRVRDTQYF
TRBV5-1,-,CASSNTRVSYNEQFF
TRBV6-5,-,CASSLSWSNTGELFF
TRBV3-1/TRBV3-2,-,CASSRRTAEFYNEQFF
TRBV7-2,-,CASSLTRSSYNEQFF
TRBV5-4,-,CASSLENNYGYTF
TRBV3-1/TRBV3-2,-,CASSQELGSPFYEQYF
TRBV5-4,TRBD1,CASSLGGQVLNTEAFF
TRBV19,-,CASNPYGGLSNQPQHF
TRBV19,TRBD1,CASKQGEHEQYF
TRBV5-5,-,CASSKIRDFHGYGYTF
TRBV28,-,CASSSPAEHYGYTF
TRBV5-8,TRBD2,CASSAGTRKDNEQFF
TRBV6-2/TRBV6-3,-,CASSYISYNEQFF
TRBV4-3,-,CASSQDGGRRAAGKLFF
TRBV6-6,-,CASSRQANQPQHF
TRBV9,TRBD1,CASSAERTGAWGNTIYF
TRBV14,-,CASSQVYGSSEQYF
TRBV7-2,-,CASSLGRMKGAFF
TRBV30,-,CAWSASQWQYF
TRBV6-1,-,CASSDQTGYRSVKYF
TRBV7-3,-,CASSLKGATGDEQFF
TRBV24-1,-,CATSDLHTYEQYF
TRBV7-9,-,CASSLVTGPPVLTF
TRBV9,TRBD1,CASSVDLRGGYTF
TRBV6-1,TRBD1,CASSEALTGGFGYTF
TRBV20-1,-,CSATEETQYF
TRBV29-1,TRBD1,CSAPFRDSYGYTF
TRBV12-3/TRBV12-4,-,CASRQTENSPLHF
TRBV7-2,TRBD1,CASSLGTGGKPQHF
TRBV21-1,-,CASSGRGDTNQPQHF
TRBV28,TRBD1,CASSRNRDRVHYEQYF
TRBV27,-,CASSLTVNTEAFF